In its sample, the clone carrying this T cell receptor beta chain was seen once. The antigen is not known. Every patient was affected by relapse after autologous stem cell transplantation, while exposure to brentuximab vedotin was not uniform. Researchers report purifying CD4+ T cells from thawed PBMCs by magnetic negative selection. The CDR3 has 14 amino acids. V shed 4 bases and J shed 4 bases, with 13 bases lying between them. The germline gives CDR1 MNHNS, CDR2 SASEGT. This specimen belongs to a study of PD-1 blockade in classical Hodgkin lymphoma. Background on the study: Administration of nivolumab to patients was at 3 mg/kg intravenously every 2 weeks. Study-wide results and caveats: Initiation of nivolumab under 1 year after ASCT led to exclusion of patients. Newly diagnosed patients had baseline TCR diversity that was reportedly lower than that of healthy donors.

Only in-frame clones appear in the TCRdb table, and some are missing; sequencing was by immunoSEQ multiplex PCR. The sample carries about 35,000 clones, approximately 92% recorded once. The TCR was taken from a human donor with classical Hodgkin lymphoma. The source material was CD4+ T cells from blood, sampled at baseline. The chain combines TRBV6-1 with TRBJ1-1; D uncertain. CDR3 coding DNA: TGTGCCAGCAGTGGCCTAGGGTTGAGCACTGAAGCTTTCTTT. Translating it yields CASSGLGLSTEAFF.